These 10 T cell receptor beta chains were all obtained from the same sample, sequenced in a study of Graves' ophthalmopathy and Graves' hyperthyroidism. Investigators amplified TCR beta CDR3 regions from RNA transcripts. The authors performed first-round RT-PCR with HTBI primers and then a second-round multiplex PCR. Using its own MiXCR run on the multiplex PCR reads, TCRdb lists one record per CDR3 protein. The repertoire holds about 220,000 distinct CDR3 sequences, with 20% to 25% as singletons. The material sequenced was peripheral blood. The receptors derive from a woman in her forties or fifties with Graves' ophthalmopathy.

This clonotype showed up many times. This rearrangement joins TRBV6-5 to TRBJ2-5, with TRBD2 as a possible D gene (6 bases). CDR1 and CDR2 from the germline V gene are MNHEY and SVGAGI. Trimming shortened V by 4 bases and J by 4 bases, and 10 bases separated the two germline ends. CDR3 length: 13 amino acids. The DNA of the CDR3 is TGTGCCAGCAGTTTGGAGGGACGAGAGACCCAGTACTTC. As protein: CASSLEGRETQYF.

This clonotype was detected many times. J is TRBJ1-1 and V is TRBV28; 7 bases fit TRBD1. CDR3 size: 15 residues. J was trimmed by 1 base and V by 6 bases; bases with no gene match: 8. CDR1 and CDR2 from the germline V gene are MDHEN and SYDVKM. CDR3 sequence reads: CASSRGQARNTEAFF. CDR3 sequence (DNA): TGTGCCAGCAGCCGAGGACAGGCCCGGAACACTGAAGCTTTCTTT.

At least ten counts were recorded for this clonotype. This chain joins TRBV27 and TRBJ1-6; D is ambiguous. Germline CDR1 and CDR2: MNHEY and SMNVEV (reference sequence). Between the trimmed V and J ends, which lost 2 bases and 7 bases, there was a span of 6 bases. The length of the CDR3 is 13 residues. DNA for the CDR3: TGTGCCAGCAGTTTACGGAGGAATTCACCCCTCCACTTT. Translating gives CASSLRRNSPLHF.

This clonotype came up many times. V gene TRBV7-2 combines with J gene TRBJ2-7; TRBD2 is a possible D gene (5 bases). CDR3 length: 14 amino acids. Germline V lookup: CDR1 SGHTA, CDR2 FQGNSA. Trimming removed 5 bases at V and 5 bases at J, with 16 bases between. The CDR3 protein is CASSLSAGLNEQYF. For the CDR3, the DNA is TGTGCCAGCAGCCTCTCGGCGGGTCTCAACGAGCAGTACTTC.

This sequence joins TRBV5-1 and TRBJ1-1; the D gene is possibly TRBD1 (5 bases). V was pared by 0 bases and J by 4 bases, with 10 bases between. This CDR3 region has 14 residues. In germline, CDR1 is SGHRS, CDR2 YFSETQ. The chain's CDR3 is CASSLAAGSTEAFF. The CDR3 region has the DNA TGCGCCAGCAGCTTGGCCGCAGGGAGCACTGAAGCTTTCTTT.

J is TRBJ2-7 and V is TRBV11-2, with D tentatively TRBD1 (5 bases). The V end was cut by 5 bases, the J end by 6 bases, with 11 bases between. Germline V lookup: CDR1 SGHAT, CDR2 FQNNGV. The CDR3 extends over 12 amino acids. As DNA, the CDR3 is TGTGCCAGCAGCCAGGGCGTGGGCGAGCAGTACTTC. This encodes CASSQGVGEQYF.

This clonotype was seen many times. The chain employs TRBV18 and TRBJ2-7; D gene ambiguous. The V end lost 2 bases, the J end lost 5 bases, and 7 bases lay between the germline ends. The CDR3 has 12 residues. Germline V gene lookup returns CDR1 KGHSH and CDR2 LQKENI. This CDR3 reads CASSPGRDEQYF. The CDR3 region has the DNA TGTGCCAGCTCACCAGGTAGGGACGAGCAGTACTTC.

This clonotype was detected many times. The rearrangement links TRBV10-3 to TRBJ1-1; D gene ambiguous. The CDR3 consists of 14 residues. Germline CDR1 ENHRY, CDR2 SYGVKD. V shed 3 bases and J shed 2 bases, with 10 bases lying between them. CDR3 in amino acids: CAISDPGANTEAFF. The CDR3 nucleotides read TGTGCCATCAGTGACCCTGGTGCCAACACTGAAGCTTTCTTT.

This clonotype was counted at least ten times. The chain combines TRBV7-2 with TRBJ1-6; a weak D match, TRBD1 (6 bases). Germline loops: CDR1 SGHTA, CDR2 FQGNSA. The V and J ends lost 5 bases and 7 bases respectively, with 15 bases between them. The CDR3 runs to 15 residues. CDR3 in DNA: TGTGCCAGCAGCAAAGAGGGGGGCAGCAATTCACCCCTCCACTTT. Its protein is CASSKEGGSNSPLHF.

This clonotype was seen at least ten times. V usage is TRBV20-1 and J usage is TRBJ2-4, with TRBD2 as a possible D gene (6 bases). Germline assignment: CDR1 DFQATT and CDR2 SNEGSKA (reference sequence). The ends were cut back, 4 bases at V and 0 bases at J, with 19 bases in the middle. This CDR3 spans 17 amino acids. The CDR3 sequence: CSATPQGGLLAKNIQYF. In DNA form, the CDR3 reads TGCAGTGCTACCCCCCAGGGCGGACTATTAGCCAAAAACATTCAGTACTTC.